This paragraph covers one T cell receptor (beta chain) sequence. Its target is unknown. Trimming took off 3 bases at V and 9 bases at J, with 9 bases between the two ends. The CDR3 totals 12 residues. Germline V gene sequence: CDR1 SGHTA, CDR2 FQGNSA. This entry comes from a study of cytomegalovirus exposure and HLA in healthy donors. Study-level results: In an earlier analysis, in around 590 donors, most V segments appeared productive either ~90% or ~30% of the time. Reportedly, cytomegalovirus status was diagnosed with high sensitivity and specificity. Some V segments, including TRBV6-2 and TRBV6-3, were excluded as indistinguishable. Equally common other TCR beta chains were less clonally expanded than HLA-associated ones, a later analysis found.

Primers for the PCR totalled 60 Vbeta and 13 Jbeta. Data came from immunoSEQ multiplex PCR; TCRdb stores just in-frame clones and leaves some out. The sample consists of 150,000 or so clones, approximately 81% of them appearing once. The J gene is TRBJ2-1, the V gene TRBV7-2; D remains ambiguous. Sequencing was done on a sample of PBMCs. The clonotype was recovered from a man aged 18 to 29 in good health and CMV-seropositive. CDR3 nucleotide sequence: TGTGCCAGCAGCTTCGGTCGAAGTGAGCAGTTCTTC. Its translation: CASSFGRSEQFF.